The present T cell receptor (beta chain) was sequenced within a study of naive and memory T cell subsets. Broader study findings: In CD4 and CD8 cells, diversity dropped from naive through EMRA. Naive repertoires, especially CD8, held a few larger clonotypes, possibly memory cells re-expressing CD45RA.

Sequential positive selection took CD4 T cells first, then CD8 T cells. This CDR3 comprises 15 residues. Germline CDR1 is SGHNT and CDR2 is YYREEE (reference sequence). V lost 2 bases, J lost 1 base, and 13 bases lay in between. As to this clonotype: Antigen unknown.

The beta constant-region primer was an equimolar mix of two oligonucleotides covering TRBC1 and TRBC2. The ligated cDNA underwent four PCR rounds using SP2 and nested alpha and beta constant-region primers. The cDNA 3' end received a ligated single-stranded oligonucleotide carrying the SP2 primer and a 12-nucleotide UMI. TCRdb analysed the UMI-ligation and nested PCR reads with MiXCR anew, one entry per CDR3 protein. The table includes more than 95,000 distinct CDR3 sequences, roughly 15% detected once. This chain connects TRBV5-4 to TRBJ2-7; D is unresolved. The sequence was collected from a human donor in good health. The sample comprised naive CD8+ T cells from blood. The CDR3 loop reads CASSFGQTSSYEQYF. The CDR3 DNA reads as TGTGCCAGCAGCTTCGGGCAAACCTCTTCCTACGAGCAGTACTTC.